These 30 T cell receptor beta chains originate from one sample sequenced in a study of CD4 T cells in relation to SARS-CoV-2 and coronaviruses. These TCRs are of unknown antigen specificity. Unexposed donor CD4+ T cells date from 2011-2018, before the COVID-19 pandemic. Isolation of CD4+ T cells took place after approximately 11 days in culture. The protocol was immunoSEQ multiplex PCR, while the TCRdb copy is restricted to in-frame clones and leaves out a portion. The table shows around 22,000 clones, with about 81% occurring only once. Sequencing used CD4+ T cells from PBMCs, cultured in vitro. These TCRs come from a human donor in good health.

This clone has a single count. V usage is TRBV19 and J usage is TRBJ1-1, with a possible D match to TRBD1 (5 bases). The germline V gene has CDR1 LNHDA and CDR2 SQIVND (reference sequence). The CDR3 covers 13 residues. V dropped 9 bases and J dropped 2 bases, with 13 bases sitting between them. As DNA, the CDR3 is TGTGCCAGAAGGCGCAGGGCTAACACTGAAGCTTTCTTT. This gives the protein CARRRRANTEAFF.

Only a few counts were recorded for this clone. The chain recombines TRBV7-3 with TRBJ1-6; TRBD1 might be the D (6 bases). The germline V gene has CDR1 SGHTA and CDR2 FQGTGA. The germline V and J ends were trimmed by 7 bases and 7 bases, with 17 bases remaining between them. The CDR3 extends over 15 amino acids. The CDR3 DNA reads as TGTGCCAGCAACAAACCTACAGGGCCAAATTCACCCCTCCACTTT. Protein product: CASNKPTGPNSPLHF.

This chain connects TRBV12-3 or TRBV12-4 to TRBJ2-7; D gene unclear. Trimming left V 4 bases short and J 4 bases short, with 5 bases between. The CDR3 consists of 11 residues. In DNA form, the CDR3 reads TGTGCCAGCAGTTCCGAATACGAGCAGTACTTC. This gives the protein CASSSEYEQYF.

The CDR3 DNA reads TGTGCCATCAGTGGCCTGGGACAGGGGCTCTACGAGCAGTACTTC. Translation: CAISGLGQGLYEQYF. J is TRBJ2-7 and V is TRBV10-3, with TRBD1 identical over 10 bases. The ends lost 4 bases at V and 3 bases at J; junction bases unmatched: 6. The germline V gene has CDR1 ENHRY and CDR2 SYGVKD. The CDR3 sequence is 15 residues long.

The chain combines TRBV13 with TRBJ2-3; D may correspond to TRBD1 or TRBD2 (5 bases each). The CDR3 totals 17 residues. CDR1 and CDR2 from the germline V gene are PRHDT and FYEKMQ (reference sequence). V shed 5 bases and J shed 1 base, with 19 bases lying between them. CDR3 sequence reads: CASSSSTGTLGTDTQYF. CDR3 in DNA: TGTGCCAGCAGCAGCTCAACCGGGACCTTGGGCACAGATACGCAGTATTTT.

V is TRBV4-2 and J is TRBJ2-1; D may match TRBD1 or TRBD2 (5 bases each). The CDR3 has 15 amino acids. V lost 1 base and J lost 5, with 12 bases in between. Germline-derived CDR1 and CDR2 are LGHNA and YNFKEQ. The CDR3 coding sequence is TGTGCCAGCAGCCAAGCCGGGACCTACAACAATGAGCAGTTCTTC. Translation: CASSQAGTYNNEQFF.

The chain combines TRBV18 with TRBJ1-1; no reliable D call. The CDR3 consists of 13 residues. Between the trimmed V and J ends, which lost 5 bases and 1 base, there was a span of 8 bases. CDR1 is KGHSH, CDR2 LQKENI, per germline. CDR3 bases: TGTGCCAGCTCAAGAACCGGGAACACTGAAGCTTTCTTT. The encoded protein is CASSRTGNTEAFF.

This clone was detected a few times. The chain has TRBV7-2 and TRBJ2-7, with 8 bases that match TRBD2. V was pared by 5 bases and J by 8 bases, with 11 bases of the junction left unmatched. This CDR3 comprises 14 residues. The germline V gene encodes CDR1 SGHTA and CDR2 FQGNSA. CDR3 loop: CASSPGTSIVKQYF. The DNA of the CDR3 is TGTGCCAGCAGCCCCGGGACTAGTATCGTCAAGCAGTACTTC.

The V and J genes are TRBV19 and TRBJ2-1; 12 bases line up with TRBD2. The V gene end was trimmed by 3 bases and the J gene end by 1 base; junction bases not matched to a gene: 7. The CDR3 extends over 18 amino acids. CDR1 and CDR2 (germline): LNHDA, SQIVND (reference sequence). The CDR3 reads CASSIRLAGASSYNEQFF. The CDR3 DNA reads as TGTGCCAGTAGTATTAGACTAGCGGGAGCGAGTTCCTACAATGAGCAGTTCTTC.

The CDR3 nucleotides are TGTGCCAGCAGGTCCTCGGGACAGGGCAATGAGCAGTTCTTC. It encodes CASRSSGQGNEQFF. This chain connects TRBV27 to TRBJ2-1, with 9 bases aligning to TRBD1. V dropped 6 bases and J dropped 6; count of bases not matched to a gene: 6. This CDR3 has 14 amino acids. The germline gives CDR1 MNHEY, CDR2 SMNVEV (reference sequence).

The rearrangement uses TRBV6-5 and TRBJ2-1; 7 bases map to TRBD2. CDR3 length: 15 amino acids. Looked up from germline, CDR1 is MNHEY and CDR2 is SVGAGI. Losses at the gene ends were 5 bases for V and 9 bases for J; bases not matched to a gene: 13. The CDR3 spells CASSHAGDYKGEQFF. CDR3 in DNA: TGTGCCAGCAGTCACGCTGGGGACTATAAGGGTGAGCAGTTCTTC.

The CDR3 bases are TGTGCCTGGAGTCGAGGATCGAGGCAGGGAGGGTACGAGCAGTACTTC. Translation: CAWSRGSRQGGYEQYF. The gene calls are TRBV30 and TRBJ2-7; TRBD2 matches 7 bases. V dropped 2 bases and J dropped 4; count of bases not matched to a gene: 14. This CDR3 spans 16 amino acids. The V gene's germline CDR1 is GTSNPN and CDR2 SVGIG (reference sequence).

The chain has TRBV15 and TRBJ1-4; no firm D call. This CDR3 region has 18 residues. From germline, CDR1 is LNHNV and CDR2 YYDKDF (reference sequence). The V and J ends lost 0 bases and 0 bases respectively, with 14 bases between them. CDR3 sequence reads: CATSRDQGWRTTNEKLFF. CDR3 in DNA: TGTGCCACCAGCAGAGATCAAGGTTGGCGGACAACTAATGAAAAACTGTTTTTT. The full variable domain, rest sourced from reference TRBV15 and TRBJ1-4, is DAMVIQNPRYQVTQFGKPVTLSCSQTLNHNVMYWYQQKSSQAPKLLFHYYDKDFNNEADTPDNFQSRRPNTSFCFLDIRSPGLGDTAMYLCATSRDQGWRTTNEKLFFGSGTQLSVL.

J is TRBJ2-2 and V is TRBV11-3; maybe TRBD2 (6 bases). The CDR3 totals 16 residues. The ends were cut back, 1 base at V and 6 bases at J, with 15 bases in the middle. Looked up from germline, CDR1 is SGHNT and CDR2 is YENEEA. The CDR3: CASSLAWGGGPGELFF. As DNA, the CDR3 is TGTGCCAGCAGCTTAGCCTGGGGAGGAGGTCCCGGGGAGCTGTTTTTT.

The chain links TRBV27 to TRBJ2-2, with TRBD2 matching over 7 bases. Germline CDR1 MNHEY, CDR2 SMNVEV (reference sequence). The CDR3 contains 17 residues. The trim removed 5 bases at V and 5 bases at J, leaving 14 bases unmatched. CDR3 amino acids: CASSLTLTGGRTGELFF. In nucleotides, the CDR3 is TGTGCCAGCAGTCTAACACTTACGGGAGGCCGTACCGGGGAGCTGTTTTTT.

This clone was recorded only once. This chain connects TRBV6-6 to TRBJ1-4, with a possible D match to TRBD1 (6 bases). Trimming took 6 bases from V and 3 from J, leaving 14 bases between them. This CDR3 comprises 15 residues. Germline CDR1 and CDR2: MNHNY and SVGAGI (reference sequence). Here the CDR3 reads CASRFKDRPNEKLFF. The CDR3 DNA reads TGTGCCAGCAGGTTTAAGGACAGACCTAATGAAAAACTGTTTTTT.

V gene TRBV6-5 combines with J gene TRBJ2-5, with D possibly matching TRBD2 (6 bases). V lost 6 bases, J lost 7 bases, and 18 bases lay in between. The CDR3 is 14 residues long. Germline lookup yields CDR1 MNHEY and CDR2 SVGAGI. In DNA form, the CDR3 reads TGTGCCAGCAGCGTTATGGGTCCAGCGGGGACCCAGTACTTC. It encodes CASSVMGPAGTQYF.

This clone has a handful of counts. The CDR3 region has the DNA TGTGCCAGCAGCCATGGATCCGGTTACGAAAAACTGTTTTTT. It encodes CASSHGSGYEKLFF. The chain is built from TRBV14 and TRBJ1-4; no firm D call. This CDR3 region has 14 residues. Trimming shortened V by 3 bases and J by 8 bases, and 13 bases separated the two germline ends. Germline V gene sequence: CDR1 SGHDN, CDR2 FVKESK.

This CDR3 reads CASSLAEGSNEKLFF. CDR3 nucleotides: TGTGCCAGCAGCTTAGCGGAGGGGTCAAATGAAAAACTGTTTTTT. V gene TRBV11-2 combines with J gene TRBJ1-4, with D possibly being TRBD1 (5 bases). This CDR3 spans 15 amino acids. Germline-derived CDR1 and CDR2 are SGHAT and FQNNGV. V dropped 1 base and J dropped 5 bases, with 11 bases sitting between them.

The gene calls are TRBV10-3 and TRBJ2-7; TRBD2 agrees at 7 bases. CDR1 is ENHRY, CDR2 SYGVKD, per germline. The CDR3 has 14 residues. V was pared by 6 bases and J by 1 base, with 6 bases of the junction left unmatched. CDR3: CAISTTGGSYEQYF. The CDR3 DNA is TGTGCCATCAGCACAACGGGGGGATCCTACGAGCAGTACTTC.

The chain is built from TRBV5-4 and TRBJ2-5, with a possible D match to TRBD1 (6 bases). There are 15 residues in the CDR3. V dropped 1 base and J dropped 4 bases, with 14 bases sitting between them. CDR1 and CDR2 (germline): SGHNT, YYREEE (reference sequence). This CDR3 is CASSLSLGAGETQYF. The CDR3 bases are TGTGCCAGCAGCTTGAGTTTGGGGGCTGGAGAGACCCAGTACTTC. Full variable domain (outside the CDR3, taken from reference TRBV5-4 and TRBJ2-5): ETGVTQSPTHLIKTRGQQVTLRCSSQSGHNTVSWYQQALGQGPQFIFQYYREEENGRGNFPPRFSGLQFPNYSSELNVNALELDDSALYLCASSLSLGAGETQYFGPGTRLLVL.

The rearrangement links TRBV5-1 to TRBJ2-3; D might be TRBD2 (6 bases). The germline V gene has CDR1 SGHRS and CDR2 YFSETQ. V dropped 2 bases and J dropped 3 bases, with 10 bases sitting between them. This CDR3 has 14 residues. CDR3 DNA: TGCGCCAGCAGCTTAACTAGCAGTACAGATACGCAGTATTTT. This encodes CASSLTSSTDTQYF.

The chain recombines TRBV10-3 with TRBJ2-6, with D perhaps being TRBD1 or TRBD2 (5 bases each). Trimming removed 4 bases from V and 4 bases from J, with 17 bases in between. CDR1 and CDR2 from the germline V gene are ENHRY and SYGVKD. The CDR3 loop spans 17 amino acids. CDR3 bases: TGTGCCATCAGTGGTCGGGGACCCACGACAGGGGCCAACGTCCTGACTTTC. Translating it yields CAISGRGPTTGANVLTF.

This chain's CDR3 is CASSTRHGGNSPLHF. The CDR3 nucleotides are TGTGCCAGCAGCACGCGACACGGCGGAAATTCACCCCTCCACTTT. The V gene is TRBV7-3, the J gene TRBJ1-6; D unclear. The germline V gene encodes CDR1 SGHTA and CDR2 FQGTGA. The CDR3 has 15 amino acids. Trimming left V 5 bases short and J 7 bases short, with 15 bases between.

The rearrangement links TRBV12-3 or TRBV12-4 to TRBJ1-2, with D perhaps TRBD1 (6 bases). V was pared by 3 bases and J by 4 bases, with 9 bases between. CDR3 length equals 13 residues. The CDR3 here is CASSLGHTYGYTF. CDR3 bases: TGTGCCAGCAGTTTGGGACACACCTATGGCTACACCTTC.

The rearrangement uses TRBV11-2 and TRBJ1-1; D perhaps matches TRBD1 (6 bases). CDR1 is SGHAT, CDR2 FQNNGV, per germline. Deletions cut 2 bases from V and 1 base from J, with 8 bases between. This CDR3 spans 14 amino acids. The CDR3 nucleotides are TGTGCCAGCAGCTTACTCAGGGGGAACACTGAAGCTTTCTTT. Translation: CASSLLRGNTEAFF. The entire variable domain, with the rest obtained from reference TRBV11-2 and TRBJ1-1, is as follows: EAGVAQSPRYKIIEKRQSVAFWCNPISGHATLYWYQQILGQGPKLLIQFQNNGVVDDSQLPKDRFSAERLKGVDSTLKIQPAKLEDSAVYLCASSLLRGNTEAFFGQGTRLTVV.

This chain uses TRBV10-2 with TRBJ2-1; 8 nucleotides align to TRBD1. V dropped 6 bases and J dropped 7; count of bases not matched to a gene: 8. CDR1 and CDR2 (germline): WSHSY, SAAADI. The CDR3 consists of 14 residues. DNA of the CDR3: TGCGCCAGCAGGGGAGGACAGGGTTCGAATGAGCAGTTCTTC. Its translation: CASRGGQGSNEQFF.

The chain uses TRBV9 and TRBJ2-2; no definite D call. V shed 3 bases and J shed 7 bases, with 10 bases lying between them. This CDR3 region has 13 residues. Germline V gives CDR1 SGDLS, CDR2 YYNGEE. The CDR3 is CASSASVVGELFF. The CDR3 bases are TGTGCCAGCAGCGCCTCGGTGGTCGGGGAGCTGTTTTTT. Full variable domain (remainder filled in from reference TRBV9 and TRBJ2-2): DSGVTQTPKHLITATGQRVTLRCSPRSGDLSVYWYQQSLDQGLQFLIQYYNGEERAKGNILERFSAQQFPDLHSELNLSSLELGDSALYFCASSASVVGELFFGEGSRLTVL.

The V call is TRBV30, the J call TRBJ2-5; D is undetermined. The germline V gene has CDR1 GTSNPN and CDR2 SVGIG (reference sequence). Trimming cost V 1 base and J 2 bases, with 8 bases left between them. This CDR3 is built from 13 residues. CDR3 residues: CAWSGLLQETQYF. The CDR3 nucleotides read TGTGCCTGGAGTGGGCTTCTTCAAGAGACCCAGTACTTC.

The chain has TRBV12-5 and TRBJ2-2; no reliable D call. Between the trimmed V and J ends, which lost 2 bases and 5 bases, there was a span of 12 bases. The CDR3 loop spans 15 amino acids. Germline CDR1 and CDR2: LGHNT and FRNRAP. The DNA of the CDR3 is TGTGCTAGTGGTTTGTTCACTGGGGAAACCGGGGAGCTGTTTTTT. Amino acids: CASGLFTGETGELFF.